These T cell receptor beta chains were read from a single sample in a study of blood T cell repertoires in COVID-19. Method: immunoSEQ multiplex PCR; TCRdb's copy keeps in-frame clones and lacks some. The sample holds around 320,000 clones, roughly nine tenths seen once. Sequencing was carried out using PBMCs or T cells enriched from blood (not recorded which). These receptors were obtained from a woman younger than 45 who had been exposed to COVID-19. CDR3s include the opening cysteine and the closing phenylalanine or tryptophan. D genes are given only for firm matches. Rows give clone size only sometimes, using once, few, many, or a class for an expanded clone.

j_gene,v_gene,abundance,d_gene,len,CDR3nt,CDR3aa
TRBJ2-7,TRBV3-1/TRBV3-2,-,TRBD1,13,TGTGCCAGCAGCAGAGACAGGGGGCTGCCTCAGTACTTC,CASSRDRGLPQYF
TRBJ1-2,TRBV4-1,-,TRBD1,14,TGCGCCAGCAGGCGAACAGGGGGCAAGGACGGCTACACCTTC,CASRRTGGKDGYTF
TRBJ1-4,TRBV19,once,-,15,TGTGCCAGTAGTACTAGAGGACTGGGGAATGAAAAACTGTTTTTT,CASSTRGLGNEKLFF
TRBJ2-1,TRBV29-1,-,TRBD2,14,TGCAGCGTCAAGGGACTAGCGGGGGTCGATGAGCAGTTCTTC,CSVKGLAGVDEQFF
TRBJ1-1,TRBV12-3/TRBV12-4,once,-,13,TGTGCCAGCACCTTGGGCCCGAACACTGAAGCTTTCTTT,CASTLGPNTEAFF
TRBJ2-3,TRBV4-1,-,-,12,TGCGCCAGCTCCGAGAATCGGGATACGCAGTATTTT,CASSENRDTQYF
TRBJ1-1,TRBV5-6,-,TRBD1,17,TGTGCCAGCAGCTTGAGAGGGGGCTGGCGGATGAACACTGAAGCTTTCTTT,CASSLRGGWRMNTEAFF
TRBJ2-7,TRBV6-5,-,-,15,TGTGCCAGCAGTTACGAATCAGGCTTAATCTACGAGCAGTACTTC,CASSYESGLIYEQYF
TRBJ2-7,TRBV5-4,few,TRBD1,13,TGTGCCAGCAGCAAACAGGGGGGCTACGAGCAGTACTTC,CASSKQGGYEQYF
TRBJ1-1,TRBV28,-,TRBD1,17,TGTGCCAGCAGTTTAGACCTCGGTGCAGGGGGCTCGGATGAAGCTTTCTTT,CASSLDLGAGGSDEAFF
TRBJ1-5,TRBV6-5,-,-,14,TGTGCCAGCGAAAGTGGGGGGGGCAATCAGCCCCAGCATTTT,CASESGGGNQPQHF
TRBJ2-5,TRBV5-3,-,-,13,TGTGCCAGAAGCGGAGACCAACAAGAGACCCAGTACTTC,CARSGDQQETQYF
TRBJ1-1,TRBV5-6,-,TRBD1,17,TGTGCCAGCAGCGCTGGACAGGGGGGTACCATGAGCACTGAAGCTTTCTTT,CASSAGQGGTMSTEAFF
TRBJ2-7,TRBV10-2,-,-,13,TGCGCCAGCACCCCCCCAGGGGCGGACGAGCAGTACTTC,CASTPPGADEQYF
TRBJ1-2,TRBV29-1,-,-,11,TGCAGCGTCGGGGATCTCTATGGCTACACCTTC,CSVGDLYGYTF
TRBJ1-4,TRBV18,-,TRBD1,13,TGTGCCAGCTCAAGACAGGGGAATGAAAAACTGTTTTTT,CASSRQGNEKLFF